The 18 T cell receptor beta chains presented below share a single source sample, sequenced in a study of T cell responses to AZD1222 COVID-19 vaccine. Here immunoSEQ multiplex PCR was the method, and the copy in TCRdb shows in-frame clones only, minus some. The sample has 150,000 or so clones; roughly 90% are singletons. The sample in question was peripheral blood, obtained on day 0 of AZD1222 vaccination. Receptors originate from an adult in good health.

This clone was detected only once. The chain has TRBV4-1 and TRBJ1-2; D is unresolved. The CDR3 has 14 amino acids. CDR1 is MGHRA and CDR2 is YSYEKL in the germline V gene. Between the trimmed V and J ends, which lost 3 bases and 4 bases, there was a span of 12 bases. The DNA for the CDR3 is TGCGCCAGCAGCCAGGCGACCGGAATCTATGGCTACACCTTC. This translates into CASSQATGIYGYTF.

The chain is built from TRBV5-8 and TRBJ1-3, with 8 positions matching TRBD1. The V and J ends lost 6 bases and 3 bases, in that order; junction bases with no gene match: 11. Germline V gene data show CDR1 as SGHTS and CDR2 as YDEGEE. There are 16 residues in the CDR3. CDR3: CASNRRQGAGGNTIYF. CDR3 DNA sequence: TGTGCCAGCAACCGGAGGCAGGGGGCAGGTGGAAACACCATATATTTT.

The chain couples TRBV5-1 to TRBJ1-3; D gene unclear. Germline CDR1 and CDR2: SGHRS and YFSETQ. This CDR3 spans 14 amino acids. V lost 0 bases, J lost 6 bases, and 10 bases lay in between. CDR3 amino acids: CASSLDTGVNTIYF. The CDR3 DNA follows: TGCGCCAGCAGCTTGGACACGGGTGTAAACACCATATATTTT.

The rearrangement joins TRBV9 to TRBJ2-7; D uncertain. Looked up from germline, CDR1 is SGDLS and CDR2 is YYNGEE. CDR3 length: 14 amino acids. Trimming removed 0 bases from V and 1 base from J, with 8 bases in between. CDR3 DNA: TGTGCCAGCAGCGTAGGTTTCATGTCCTACGAGCAGTACTTC. Translated: CASSVGFMSYEQYF.

This clone was counted once. The chain uses TRBV7-2 and TRBJ2-7; D is possibly TRBD1 (5 bases). Germline V gene data show CDR1 as SGHTA and CDR2 as FQGNSA. V was cut by 1 base and J by 7 bases, with 11 bases left in between. The CDR3 extends over 13 amino acids. CDR3 protein: CASSLVGLWEQYF. CDR3 in DNA: TGTGCCAGCAGCTTAGTGGGGCTCTGGGAGCAGTACTTC.

The rearrangement uses TRBV11-3 and TRBJ1-2; weak D call: TRBD1 (6 bases). Trimming cost V 4 bases and J 7 bases, with 13 bases left between them. CDR1 is SGHNT and CDR2 is YENEEA in the germline V gene. CDR3 length: 13 amino acids. The CDR3 DNA sequence: TGTGCCAGCAGCTCCCCCGGGACAAGTGGCTACACCTTC. Translating it yields CASSSPGTSGYTF.

This CDR3 reads CASSLDRAGYTF. The DNA for the CDR3 is TGCGCCAGCAGCTTGGACAGGGCTGGCTACACCTTC. This chain links TRBV5-1 with TRBJ1-2; D may be TRBD1 (6 bases). The CDR3 spans 12 residues. Germline loops: CDR1 SGHRS, CDR2 YFSETQ. V dropped 0 bases and J dropped 7 bases, with 7 bases sitting between them.

This chain joins TRBV18 and TRBJ2-3; D is undetermined. This CDR3 is built from 14 residues. The V end lost 6 bases, the J end lost 0 bases, and 10 bases lay between the germline ends. Germline V gene data show CDR1 as KGHSH and CDR2 as LQKENI. Here the CDR3 DNA reads TGTGCCAGCTCCCCCTTAACTAGCACAGATACGCAGTATTTT. This gives the protein CASSPLTSTDTQYF.

This chain joins TRBV5-1 and TRBJ1-1, with D possibly matching TRBD1 (5 bases). The CDR3 is 12 amino acids. Trimming removed 5 bases from V and 4 bases from J, with 9 bases in between. Germline CDR1 SGHRS, CDR2 YFSETQ. The CDR3 DNA reads as TGCGCCAGCAGGTGGGGGAGCACTGAAGCTTTCTTT. Amino acid sequence: CASRWGSTEAFF.

The J gene is TRBJ2-7, the V gene TRBV7-2; TRBD1 agrees at 7 bases. This CDR3 has 16 amino acids. Germline V gives CDR1 SGHTA, CDR2 FQGNSA. J was trimmed by 0 bases and V by 2 bases; bases with no gene match: 7. The CDR3, as DNA: TGTGCCAGCAGCTTAAGACCGGGACAGAGCTCCTACGAGCAGTACTTC. It translates to CASSLRPGQSSYEQYF.

This clone was detected a few times. This sequence joins TRBV4-2 and TRBJ1-1, with D possibly TRBD1 on 6 matching bases. Trimming cost V 1 base and J 3 bases, with 18 bases left between them. There are 17 residues in the CDR3. Germline V CDR1 and CDR2: LGHNA, YNFKEQ. CDR3 sequence: CASSQVFFSPGDTEAFF. The CDR3, as DNA: TGTGCCAGCAGCCAAGTTTTCTTTTCCCCAGGGGACACTGAAGCTTTCTTT.

This clone has more than one count but fewer than ten. The chain couples TRBV6-4 to TRBJ2-3, with TRBD2 matching over 12 bases. Per germline, CDR1 MRHNA and CDR2 SNTAGT. Germline trimming cut 4 bases from V and 1 base from J; bases unmatched to any gene: 0. This CDR3 region has 15 residues. CDR3 loop: CASSGTSGGTDTQYF. The CDR3 nucleotides read TGTGCCAGCAGTGGGACTAGCGGGGGCACAGATACGCAGTATTTT.

The V call is TRBV6-5, the J call TRBJ1-1; tentatively, D is TRBD1 (6 bases). Germline CDR1 reads MNHEY; CDR2 reads SVGAGI. Trimming removed 5 bases from V and 1 base from J, with 8 bases in between. The CDR3 is 13 residues long. CDR3 protein: CASSLDRNTEAFF. In DNA, the CDR3 is TGTGCCAGCAGTCTGGACAGGAACACTGAAGCTTTCTTT.

The rearrangement joins TRBV19 to TRBJ2-7; 8 positions agree with TRBD1. Germline assignment: CDR1 LNHDA and CDR2 SQIVND (reference sequence). This CDR3 comprises 14 residues. The V gene end was trimmed by 4 bases and the J gene end by 1 base; junction bases not matched to a gene: 3. For the CDR3, the DNA is TGTGCCAGTAGTACAGGGGGCAATTCCTACGAGCAGTACTTC. This translates into CASSTGGNSYEQYF.

V gene TRBV7-8 combines with J gene TRBJ1-1, with D possibly matching TRBD1 (6 bases). The CDR3 sequence is 14 residues long. V lost 0 bases and J 6 bases, leaving 11 bases between the germline ends. In germline, CDR1 is SGHVS, CDR2 FQNEAQ. The CDR3 coding sequence is TGTGCCAGCAGCTTAGCGTCAGGGGTTTCTGAAGCTTTCTTT. Its protein product is CASSLASGVSEAFF.

This sequence joins TRBV3-1 (or the pseudogene TRBV3-2) and TRBJ1-2; D gene unclear. The germline gives CDR1 LGHDT, CDR2 YNNKEL (reference sequence). CDR3 length: 16 amino acids. V was cut by 6 bases and J by 4 bases, with 21 bases left in between. The CDR3 DNA is TGTGCCAGCAGTCCGGATGTTGGGTCCGTAGGCTATGGCTACACCTTC. Protein sequence: CASSPDVGSVGYGYTF.

The rearrangement joins TRBV7-3 to TRBJ1-2, with D maybe TRBD1 (5 bases). Germline values: CDR1 SGHTA, CDR2 FQGTGA. V lost 5 bases and J lost 8, with 18 bases in between. This CDR3 region has 14 residues. CDR3 in DNA: TGTGCCAGCAGCCCGGGGCCGTTGGGCCCCGGCTACACCTTC. Protein sequence: CASSPGPLGPGYTF.

V is TRBV28 and J is TRBJ2-1; TRBD2 is a possible D gene (5 bases). This CDR3 contains 13 residues. Germline V lookup: CDR1 MDHEN, CDR2 SYDVKM. V shed 5 bases and J shed 4 bases, with 9 bases lying between them. DNA of the CDR3: TGTGCCAGCAGTAGGTCGGGGTACAATGAGCAGTTCTTC. Translation gives CASSRSGYNEQFF. The complete variable domain, with remaining parts taken from reference TRBV28 and TRBJ2-1, reads DVKVTQSSRYLVKRTGEKVFLECVQDMDHENMFWYRQDPGLGLRLIYFSYDVKMKEKGDIPEGYSVSREKKERFSLILESASTNQTSMYLCASSRSGYNEQFFGPGTRLTVL.